A selection of T cell receptor beta chains follows, all from one sample in a study of blood T cells in healthy people across ages. TCRdb reanalysed the 5' RACE reads using MiXCR and keeps one entry per CDR3 protein. The table lists some 640,000 distinct CDR3 sequences, under 30% of them singletons, with more than 15% in the top ten. Material: blood. These receptors were obtained from a woman older than 75 in good health. CDR3s leave out the opening cysteine and the closing phenylalanine or tryptophan. Fields, in order: CDR3 protein, V gene, CDR3 length.

CDR3aa: AWSVRGRSHNSPLH
v_gene: TRBV30
len: 14

CDR3aa: ASSVGVGKLF
v_gene: TRBV28
len: 10

CDR3aa: ASSAGHSTSPLH
v_gene: TRBV6-1
len: 12

CDR3aa: ASSLYTGLAAYNEQF
v_gene: TRBV5-1
len: 15

CDR3aa: ASSPGLAGQADTQY
v_gene: TRBV5-1
len: 14

CDR3aa: ASSLTGGDTQY
v_gene: TRBV5-1
len: 11

CDR3aa: SALTLPAGGDEQY
v_gene: TRBV20-1
len: 13

CDR3aa: ASSSIAADRGLGYT
v_gene: TRBV27
len: 14

CDR3aa: ASSFSRAMGDYGYT
v_gene: TRBV6-2/TRBV6-3
len: 14

CDR3aa: ASSRGGHNEQY
v_gene: TRBV19
len: 11

CDR3aa: ASSEFRGGSTDTQY
v_gene: TRBV25-1
len: 14

CDR3aa: SAPRQGLGEQF
v_gene: TRBV20-1
len: 11

CDR3aa: ASRFPSLDTEAF
v_gene: TRBV7-9
len: 12

CDR3aa: SASSPTGTTYEQY
v_gene: TRBV20-1
len: 13

CDR3aa: ASSLGEDQPQH
v_gene: TRBV5-1
len: 11

CDR3aa: ASRSGTAQPQH
v_gene: TRBV28
len: 11

CDR3aa: ASSSGQLNQPQH
v_gene: TRBV21-1
len: 12

CDR3aa: ASRPPGPNSPLH
v_gene: TRBV6-5
len: 12

CDR3aa: ASSVGLAGVLF
v_gene: TRBV9
len: 11

CDR3aa: VSSQRGNYGYT
v_gene: TRBV14
len: 11

CDR3aa: ASSPLSGAAGGRGYT
v_gene: TRBV5-1
len: 15

CDR3aa: ASSLGQGARAF
v_gene: TRBV7-6
len: 11

CDR3aa: ASSAGGPSGVGDTQY
v_gene: TRBV5-4
len: 15

CDR3aa: ASSLYSEKLF
v_gene: TRBV12-3/TRBV12-4
len: 10

CDR3aa: TWKRGHNEQF
v_gene: TRBV30
len: 10

CDR3aa: ASSPGTTFNYGYT
v_gene: TRBV27
len: 13

CDR3aa: ASSPTLGSYNSPLH
v_gene: TRBV28
len: 14

CDR3aa: ASGGQMNTEAF
v_gene: TRBV7-9
len: 11

CDR3aa: ASRTDRFPYEQY
v_gene: TRBV6-5
len: 12

CDR3aa: ASSVGSGSYEQY
v_gene: TRBV9
len: 12

CDR3aa: SASQRQGASTDTQY
v_gene: TRBV20-1
len: 14

CDR3aa: AISLYTGELF
v_gene: TRBV10-3
len: 10

CDR3aa: ASSLVVGKNYNEQF
v_gene: TRBV5-1
len: 14